What follows are 24 T cell receptor beta chains derived from one specimen sequenced in a study of blood T cell repertoires in COVID-19. Repertoires were generated with immunoSEQ multiplex PCR, while TCRdb's copy carries only in-frame clones and drops some. Found here are some 100,000 clones, 65% to 80% of them singletons; the top ten hold 2.5% to 3%. The specimen sequenced was peripheral blood. These receptors all stem from a man aged 50-60 years with acute or convalescent COVID-19.

The genes are TRBV9 and TRBJ2-2; 9 bases fit TRBD1. This CDR3 is 17 amino acids long. Germline V gene sequence: CDR1 SGDLS, CDR2 YYNGEE. The V segment lost 4 bases and the J segment 6 bases; nucleotides outside the gene matches: 13. CDR3 region: CASSISRDRAFSGELFF. The CDR3 nucleotides are TGTGCCAGCAGCATCTCCAGGGACAGGGCGTTTTCCGGGGAGCTGTTTTTT.

As for this clone: This CDR3 is also generated by other DNA sequences in the sample. CDR3 amino acids: CASSLGQSTDTQYF. As DNA, the CDR3 is TGCGCCAGCAGCTTAGGACAGAGCACAGATACGCAGTATTTT. V is TRBV5-1 and J is TRBJ2-3, with D perhaps TRBD1 (6 bases). The length of the CDR3 is 14 residues. V lost 2 bases and J lost 0, with 7 bases in between. Germline-derived CDR1 and CDR2 are SGHRS and YFSETQ.

J is TRBJ2-2 and V is TRBV6-5; 12 nucleotides agree with TRBD2. Unmatched junction bases numbered 6, after V lost 11 bases and J lost 5 bases. From germline, CDR1 is MNHEY and CDR2 SVGAGI. The CDR3 is 14 amino acids. The CDR3 DNA sequence: TGTGCCGGGGGACTAGCGGGTGGTACCGGGGAGCTGTTTTTT. Translated: CAGGLAGGTGELFF.

This clone was counted between two and nine times. The chain employs TRBV24-1 and TRBJ2-7; perhaps TRBD2 as D (5 bases). Trimming shortened V by 4 bases and J by 7 bases, and 13 bases separated the two germline ends. Germline assignment: CDR1 KGHDR and CDR2 SFDVKD. This CDR3 is 13 amino acids long. The CDR3 spells CATSEGLEGEQYF. For the CDR3, the DNA is TGTGCCACCAGTGAAGGACTCGAGGGAGAGCAGTACTTC.

The chain carries TRBV6-6 and TRBJ1-3; 7 nucleotides align to TRBD1. Losses at the gene ends were 4 bases for V and 4 bases for J; bases not matched to a gene: 10. The CDR3 extends over 16 amino acids. Germline V CDR1 and CDR2: MNHNY, SVGAGI (reference sequence). The CDR3 reads CASSFGGTVRGNTIYF. DNA of the CDR3: TGTGCCAGCAGTTTTGGGGGGACAGTAAGGGGAAACACCATATATTTT.

V gene TRBV11-2 combines with J gene TRBJ2-1; 9 positions agree with TRBD2. The germline gives CDR1 SGHAT, CDR2 FQNNGV. The CDR3 contains 15 residues. V shed 5 bases and J 3 bases; nucleotides not matched to a gene: 5. CDR3 loop: CASSQERGDYNEQFF. The CDR3 DNA is TGTGCCAGCAGCCAAGAGCGGGGGGACTACAATGAGCAGTTCTTC.

V gene TRBV7-8 combines with J gene TRBJ2-7; D possibly corresponds to TRBD2 (7 bases). V lost 5 bases and J 9 bases, leaving 20 bases between the germline ends. The CDR3 runs 14 residues. The germline gives CDR1 SGHVS, CDR2 FQNEAQ. The CDR3 DNA sequence: TGTGCCAGCAGCCCCCCCCTGACAGGCGGGGGGCAGTACTTC. As protein: CASSPPLTGGGQYF.

The chain recombines TRBV11-2 with TRBJ1-1; no clear D. The germline V gene encodes CDR1 SGHAT and CDR2 FQNNGV. The CDR3 runs to 15 residues. V gave up 4 bases and J gave up 3 bases, with 15 bases separating them. For the CDR3, the DNA is TGTGCCAGCAGCTATCTTGCGGGGTTGGACACTGAAGCTTTCTTT. Amino acids: CASSYLAGLDTEAFF.

The chain carries TRBV9 and TRBJ1-4, with 9 bases that match TRBD1. The CDR3 consists of 14 residues. With V trimmed by 3 bases and J by 8 bases, 5 bases remained unmatched. Germline-derived CDR1 and CDR2 are SGDLS and YYNGEE. CDR3 residues: CASSEGQGGEKLFF. The DNA for the CDR3 is TGTGCCAGCAGCGAGGGACAGGGCGGGGAAAAACTGTTTTTT.

This clone was counted once. The CDR3 DNA follows: TGCGCCAGCAGTGAAACAGGGGACGACACCGGGGAGCTGTTTTTT. Translation: CASSETGDDTGELFF. The V gene is TRBV10-1, the J gene TRBJ2-2; 7 bases agree with TRBD1. This CDR3 has 15 residues. After removal of 3 bases from V and 3 bases from J, the junction contained 4 bases not matched to a gene. CDR1 WNHNN and CDR2 SYGVQD come from the germline V gene (reference sequence).

The chain recombines TRBV18 with TRBJ1-4; 7 bases fit TRBD1. The germline V gene has CDR1 KGHSH and CDR2 LQKENI. V was pared by 2 bases and J by 8 bases, with 5 bases of the junction left unmatched. This CDR3 comprises 14 residues. The CDR3 region has the DNA TGTGCCAGCTCACCAAGCACAGGGGAAGAAAAACTGTTTTTT. Its translation is CASSPSTGEEKLFF.

CDR3 coding DNA: TGTGCCAGCAGTGAACCGCCCAAGGGGGAGAATGAGCAGTTCTTC. Encoded protein: CASSEPPKGENEQFF. The chain recombines TRBV6-1 with TRBJ2-1, with D perhaps TRBD1 (6 bases). V lost 2 bases to trimming and J lost 7 bases, with 15 bases between them. Germline V gene lookup returns CDR1 MNHNS and CDR2 SASEGT. The CDR3 is 15 amino acids.

This chain links TRBV9 with TRBJ2-3; D ambiguous. Germline values: CDR1 SGDLS, CDR2 YYNGEE. The CDR3 extends over 13 amino acids. The V and J ends lost 2 bases and 6 bases respectively, with 10 bases between them. CDR3 in DNA: TGTGCCAGCAGCGTCAACAGTGGCGATACGCAGTATTTT. It encodes CASSVNSGDTQYF.

The chain has TRBV2 and TRBJ2-5, with D maybe TRBD2 (5 bases). CDR1 is SNHLY, CDR2 FYNNEI, per germline. The V end lost 6 bases, the J end lost 6 bases, and 11 bases lay between the germline ends. This CDR3 spans 12 amino acids. DNA for the CDR3: TGTGCCAGCAGGAGGGCAGGTCAGACCCAGTACTTC. Translating gives CASRRAGQTQYF.

The genes are TRBV7-9 and TRBJ2-1; 13 bases map to TRBD2. Germline CDR1 reads SEHNR; CDR2 reads FQNEAQ (reference sequence). J gave up 5 bases and V 5 bases, and 9 bases lay outside the gene matches. CDR3 length equals 17 residues. CDR3 in DNA: TGTGCCAGCAGCCAGACTAGCGGGGGGATCCGAAACAATGAGCAGTTCTTC. It is translated as CASSQTSGGIRNNEQFF. Full variable domain (outside the CDR3, taken from reference TRBV7-9 and TRBJ2-1): DTGVSQNPRHKITKRGQNVTFRCDPISEHNRLYWYRQTLGQGPEFLTYFQNEAQLEKSRLLSDRFSAERPKGSFSTLEIQRTEQGDSAMYLCASSQTSGGIRNNEQFFGPGTRLTVL.

This clone was detected a few times. In DNA, the CDR3 is TGTGCCAGCAATAGACAGTTGCAAGAGACCCAGTACTTC. It encodes CASNRQLQETQYF. The V gene is TRBV2, the J gene TRBJ2-5; tentative D call: TRBD1 (5 bases). This CDR3 contains 13 residues. V was pared by 7 bases and J by 2 bases, with 11 bases between. Germline-derived CDR1 and CDR2 are SNHLY and FYNNEI.

The chain recombines TRBV7-8 with TRBJ1-2; D is unclear. Germline CDR1 is SGHVS and CDR2 is FQNEAQ. The V and J ends lost 1 base and 0 bases respectively, with 12 bases between them. This CDR3 contains 16 residues. The CDR3 sequence: CASSLVGGPANYGYTF. In DNA, the CDR3 is TGTGCCAGCAGCTTAGTTGGCGGGCCTGCTAACTATGGCTACACCTTC.

The chain links TRBV2 to TRBJ2-2; 9 bases are a match to TRBD1. The V segment lost 5 bases and the J segment 2 bases; nucleotides outside the gene matches: 3. Germline values: CDR1 SNHLY, CDR2 FYNNEI. The CDR3 extends over 15 amino acids. The CDR3 protein is CASSSQGANTGELFF. DNA for the CDR3: TGTGCCAGCAGTTCACAGGGGGCAAACACCGGGGAGCTGTTTTTT.

This sequence joins TRBV5-4 and TRBJ2-1; a weak D match, TRBD1 (5 bases). The CDR3 has 16 amino acids. Per the germline V gene, CDR1 is SGHNT and CDR2 is YYREEE (reference sequence). The germline V and J ends were trimmed by 0 bases and 7 bases, with 17 bases remaining between them. CDR3 bases: TGTGCCAGCAGCTTGGCCATCAGGGATCGATCAAATGAGCAGTTCTTC. It specifies CASSLAIRDRSNEQFF. Supplemented by reference TRBV5-4 and TRBJ2-1, the full variable domain reads ETGVTQSPTHLIKTRGQQVTLRCSSQSGHNTVSWYQQALGQGPQFIFQYYREEENGRGNFPPRFSGLQFPNYSSELNVNALELDDSALYLCASSLAIRDRSNEQFFGPGTRLTVL.

This clone was seen more than once but under ten times. The chain couples TRBV19 to TRBJ2-3, with 9 bases aligning to TRBD2. With 5 bases clipped from V and 3 bases from J, the junction kept 3 bases outside the gene matches. The CDR3 is 14 amino acids. In germline, CDR1 is LNHDA, CDR2 SQIVND (reference sequence). The CDR3 bases are TGTGCCAGTAGTCCGGGACTAGCAACAGATACGCAGTATTTT. Encoded protein: CASSPGLATDTQYF.

This chain uses TRBV3-1 (or the pseudogene TRBV3-2) with TRBJ2-2; 8 bases are a match to TRBD1. The length of the CDR3 is 16 residues. Germline CDR1 LGHDT, CDR2 YNNKEL (reference sequence). V dropped 3 bases and J dropped 0; count of bases not matched to a gene: 3. The CDR3 coding sequence is TGTGCCAGCAGCCAGAACAGGGGGACGAACACCGGGGAGCTGTTTTTT. Encoded protein: CASSQNRGTNTGELFF.

The rearrangement joins TRBV15 to TRBJ2-7; tentatively, D is TRBD2 (5 bases). Trimming shortened V by 0 bases and J by 4 bases, and 10 bases separated the two germline ends. This CDR3 spans 14 amino acids. Germline assignment: CDR1 LNHNV and CDR2 YYDKDF (reference sequence). CDR3 bases: TGTGCCACCAGCAGAGATCGTTCGGGGTACGAGCAGTACTTC. Translation: CATSRDRSGYEQYF.

The chain recombines TRBV3-1 (or the pseudogene TRBV3-2) with TRBJ2-7, with TRBD2 identical over 7 bases. Germline assignment: CDR1 LGHDT and CDR2 YNNKEL (reference sequence). V was clipped by 0 bases and J by 0 bases; unmatched bases: 2. This CDR3 has 15 amino acids. CDR3 nucleotide sequence: TGTGCCAGCAGCCAAGAGCTAGCGGCCTCCTACGAGCAGTACTTC. Its protein is CASSQELAASYEQYF.

The chain employs TRBV29-1 and TRBJ2-7, with TRBD2 matching 11 bases. Germline V CDR1 and CDR2: SQVTM, ANQGSEA. The CDR3 covers 14 residues. With 2 bases clipped from V and 4 bases from J, the junction kept 4 bases outside the gene matches. The CDR3: CSVELAGGWYEQYF. CDR3 nucleotides: TGCAGCGTTGAACTAGCGGGGGGTTGGTACGAGCAGTACTTC.